This T cell receptor beta chain was sequenced during a study of T cells in tuberculosis. Whole-study context: The T cells targeted glucose monomycolate, a mycobacterial lipid, via CD1B. Broader study findings: T cells binding CD1B-GMM tetramer weakly possibly escaped the sort.

TCR-alpha and TCR-beta chains were sequenced unpaired. Method: immunoSEQ multiplex PCR; TCRdb's copy keeps in-frame clones and lacks some. Among approximately 57,000 clones listed, roughly 88% were seen once. Thawed, overnight-rested PBMC were stained with GMM-loaded CD1B tetramer, viability dye and anti-CD3, then sorted. CD1B tetramers were loaded with Rhodococcus equi-derived C32 glucose monomycolate. CD14-expressing monocytes were removed from PBMC before cryopreservation and sorting. The J segment lost 7 bases and the V segment lost 1 base, leaving 10 bases of the junction unmatched. Per the germline V gene, CDR1 is SEHNR and CDR2 is FQNEAQ (reference sequence). The CDR3 consists of 16 residues.

This clonotype was sampled from an adult woman with latent tuberculosis. This rearrangement joins TRBV7-9 to TRBJ2-5, with TRBD2 identical over 9 bases. Sequencing input: CD1b-GMM tetramer-negative cells sorted from PBMCs. This chain's CDR3 is CASSLVGREGRGTQYF. Written as DNA, the CDR3 is TGTGCCAGCAGCTTAGTGGGGCGGGAGGGCCGCGGGACCCAGTACTTC.